This entry is about one TCR beta chain. These data originate in a study of PD-1 blockade in mismatch repair-deficient tumors. V was shortened by 6 bases and J by 5 bases, with 14 bases between the two germline ends. CDR1 is LNHDA, CDR2 SQIVND, per germline (reference sequence). This CDR3 has 14 amino acids. The table came from immunoSEQ multiplex PCR; TCRdb's copy has only in-frame clones and leaves some out. The data show some 130,000 clones, 85% to 90% seen once. The V gene is TRBV19, the J gene TRBJ1-5; possible D gene TRBD1, 5 bases. Sequenced material: peripheral blood, taken approximately 72 weeks after starting pembrolizumab. The source of this sequence is an adult with mismatch repair-deficient cancer. CDR3 residues: CASSPIGAHQPQHF. The DNA of the CDR3 is TGTGCCAGTAGCCCTATAGGGGCGCATCAGCCCCAGCATTTT.